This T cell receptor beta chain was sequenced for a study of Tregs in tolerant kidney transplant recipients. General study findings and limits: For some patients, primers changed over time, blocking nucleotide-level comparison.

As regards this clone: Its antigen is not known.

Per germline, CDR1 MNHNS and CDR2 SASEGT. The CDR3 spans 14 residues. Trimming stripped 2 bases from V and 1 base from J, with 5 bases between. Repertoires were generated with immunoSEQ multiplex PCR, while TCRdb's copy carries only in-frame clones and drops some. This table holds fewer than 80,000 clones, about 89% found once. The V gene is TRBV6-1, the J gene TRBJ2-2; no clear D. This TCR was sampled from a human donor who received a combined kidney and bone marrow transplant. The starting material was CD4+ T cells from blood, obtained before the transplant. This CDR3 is CASSEYGNTGELFF. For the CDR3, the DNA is TGTGCCAGCAGTGAATACGGGAACACCGGGGAGCTGTTTTTT.